Presented here are 20 T cell receptor beta chains from one specimen sequenced in a study of blood T cell repertoires in COVID-19. Measured with immunoSEQ multiplex PCR; TCRdb has only the in-frame clones, and not every one. The profile shows about 170,000 clones, around 87% of them singletons. The sample comprised peripheral blood. All receptors come from a man aged 18-30 years with active or convalescent COVID-19.

The V gene is TRBV3-1 (or the pseudogene TRBV3-2), the J gene TRBJ1-2; perhaps TRBD1 as D (6 bases). Germline V gene lookup returns CDR1 LGHDT and CDR2 YNNKEL (reference sequence). V lost 7 bases to trimming and J lost 0 bases, with 12 bases between them. The CDR3 has 14 amino acids. The CDR3 spells CASTRGSTNYGYTF. The CDR3 region has the DNA TGTGCCAGCACCAGGGGTAGCACTAACTATGGCTACACCTTC.

The chain is built from TRBV5-6 and TRBJ1-6, with D possibly being TRBD1 (6 bases). Germline assignment: CDR1 SGHDT and CDR2 YYEEEE. V was clipped by 2 bases and J by 8 bases, with 8 bases between them. The CDR3 totals 13 residues. CDR3 residues: CASSFNRDSPLHF. The CDR3 bases are TGTGCCAGCAGCTTTAACAGGGATTCACCCCTCCACTTT.

This clone has just a few counts. The chain links TRBV7-9 to TRBJ2-1; a weak D match, TRBD1 (7 bases). Trimming left V 7 bases short and J 4 bases short, with 17 bases between. CDR1 is SEHNR, CDR2 FQNEAQ, per germline (reference sequence). The CDR3 runs 15 residues. The CDR3 sequence: CASNMAGGLYNEQFF. The CDR3 DNA sequence: TGTGCCAGCAACATGGCAGGGGGGCTTTACAATGAGCAGTTCTTC. The full variable domain, rest sourced from reference TRBV7-9 and TRBJ2-1, is DTGVSQNPRHKITKRGQNVTFRCDPISEHNRLYWYRQTLGQGPEFLTYFQNEAQLEKSRLLSDRFSAERPKGSFSTLEIQRTEQGDSAMYLCASNMAGGLYNEQFFGPGTRLTVL.

The rearrangement uses TRBV4-2 and TRBJ2-1, with D perhaps TRBD2 (6 bases). The V end was cut by 3 bases, the J end by 4 bases, with 16 bases between. Per the germline V gene, CDR1 is LGHNA and CDR2 is YNFKEQ. CDR3 length: 16 amino acids. CDR3 sequence reads: CASSHLLASEYNEQFF. The CDR3 region has the DNA TGTGCCAGCAGCCATCTTTTGGCTAGCGAATACAATGAGCAGTTCTTC.

The chain recombines TRBV28 with TRBJ1-4, with a tentative D call TRBD1 (6 bases). The CDR3 is made up of 14 amino acids. Germline V gene data show CDR1 as MDHEN and CDR2 as SYDVKM. V shed 5 bases and J shed 6 bases, with 13 bases lying between them. The CDR3 sequence: CASSQRGGDEKLFF. In DNA, the CDR3 is TGTGCCAGCAGTCAAAGGGGGGGGGATGAAAAACTGTTTTTT. Full variable domain (missing parts from reference TRBV28 and TRBJ1-4): DVKVTQSSRYLVKRTGEKVFLECVQDMDHENMFWYRQDPGLGLRLIYFSYDVKMKEKGDIPEGYSVSREKKERFSLILESASTNQTSMYLCASSQRGGDEKLFFGSGTQLSVL.

The CDR3 loop reads CASSLGSGYSNQPQHF. The CDR3 coding sequence is TGTGCCAGCAGCTTAGGGTCAGGTTATAGCAATCAGCCCCAGCATTTT. The rearrangement joins TRBV7-8 to TRBJ1-5; D gene ambiguous. This CDR3 comprises 16 residues. The germline V gene has CDR1 SGHVS and CDR2 FQNEAQ. Trimming pared 1 base from V and 0 bases from J, leaving 10 bases between.

The table lists this clone with a few counts. This rearrangement joins TRBV2 to TRBJ1-2; 7 bases align to TRBD1. V lost 3 bases, J lost 5 bases, and 18 bases stayed unmatched. Germline assignment: CDR1 SNHLY and CDR2 FYNNEI. This CDR3 has 18 residues. For the CDR3, the DNA is TGTGCCAGCAGTGATGCGGGGAATCGACAGGGCCGGAGGTATGGCTACACCTTC. This codes for CASSDAGNRQGRRYGYTF. Together with reference TRBV2 and TRBJ1-2, the CDR3 gives the full variable domain: EPEVTQTPSHQVTQMGQEVILRCVPISNHLYFYWYRQILGQKVEFLVSFYNNEISEKSEIFDDQFSVERPDGSNFTLKIRSTKLEDSAMYFCASSDAGNRQGRRYGYTFGSGTRLTVV.

The rearrangement joins TRBV20-1 to TRBJ2-3; D is unclear. Trimming cost V 4 bases and J 5 bases, with 7 bases left between them. The CDR3 length is 11 residues. The germline V gene encodes CDR1 DFQATT and CDR2 SNEGSKA (reference sequence). The CDR3 sequence: CSATRQDTQYF. The CDR3 coding sequence is TGCAGTGCTACCAGGCAAGATACGCAGTATTTT.

The chain employs TRBV7-3 and TRBJ2-3; possible D gene TRBD1, 5 bases. Germline values: CDR1 SGHTA, CDR2 FQGTGA. The CDR3 is 17 residues long. The germline V and J ends were trimmed by 0 bases and 5 bases, with 18 bases remaining between them. In DNA, the CDR3 is TGTGCCAGCAGCTTAACAGCTCCTAGATTGGGGCAAGATACGCAGTATTTT. Protein: CASSLTAPRLGQDTQYF.

This clone was observed a single time. The chain has TRBV21-1 and TRBJ2-1; TRBD2 is the table's D call and was not checked against the DNA. TRBV21-1 is reported as a pseudogene. The CDR3 length is 17 residues. The CDR3: CASSPNSGTSGPFAQFF. The CDR3 coding sequence is TGTGCCAGCAGCCCGAATAGTGGGACTAGCGGACCGTTTGCGCAGTTCTTC.

The count of this clone is one. V usage is TRBV6-5 and J usage is TRBJ1-6; 10 bases align to TRBD1. V dropped 4 bases and J dropped 9; count of bases not matched to a gene: 6. Germline CDR1 and CDR2: MNHEY and SVGAGI. The CDR3 is made up of 15 amino acids. CDR3: CASSSGTGVASPLHF. The CDR3 DNA follows: TGTGCCAGCAGTTCCGGGACAGGGGTTGCTTCACCCCTCCACTTT.

This chain connects TRBV28 to TRBJ2-7; TRBD2 is a possible D gene (6 bases). Looked up from germline, CDR1 is MDHEN and CDR2 is SYDVKM. CDR3 length equals 19 residues. Trimming cost V 6 bases and J 2 bases, with 29 bases left between them. The DNA of the CDR3 is TGTGCCAGCAGCTCATCTACGGGAGTCGACATTAAACCAACCTACGAGCAGTACGTC. Amino acid sequence: CASSSSTGVDIKPTYEQYV.

The chain recombines TRBV5-1 with TRBJ1-4; 9 nucleotides agree with TRBD1. This CDR3 region has 15 residues. V gave up 0 bases and J gave up 5 bases; unmatched junction bases: 2. Per germline, CDR1 SGHRS and CDR2 YFSETQ. The CDR3 coding sequence is TGCGCCAGCAGCTTGGGTGACAGGGGGAATGAAAAACTGTTTTTT. Its translation: CASSLGDRGNEKLFF.

This clone has only a few counts. This rearrangement joins TRBV18 to TRBJ1-1; D not certain. Germline-derived CDR1 and CDR2 are KGHSH and LQKENI. CDR3 length equals 16 residues. Trimming took off 2 bases at V and 0 bases at J, with 13 bases between the two ends. CDR3 in amino acids: CASSPSQPGMNTEAFF. CDR3 nucleotides: TGTGCCAGCTCACCATCCCAGCCCGGGATGAACACTGAAGCTTTCTTT.

The chain combines TRBV10-3 with TRBJ2-5; D gene unclear. Germline CDR1 and CDR2: ENHRY and SYGVKD. V lost 1 base, J lost 5 bases, and 8 bases lay in between. This CDR3 comprises 13 residues. The chain's CDR3 is CAISEYNTETQYF. The CDR3 DNA follows: TGTGCCATCAGTGAGTACAACACGGAGACCCAGTACTTC.

This clone came up once. The chain is built from TRBV6-5 and TRBJ1-4; D uncertain. The CDR3 runs 14 residues. Germline V CDR1 and CDR2: MNHEY, SVGAGI. V lost 4 bases and J lost 0, with 6 bases in between. The CDR3 loop reads CASSFLATNEKLFF. CDR3 nucleotide sequence: TGTGCCAGCAGTTTTTTAGCAACTAATGAAAAACTGTTTTTT.

This clone was seen only once. The V gene is TRBV2, the J gene TRBJ2-2; no definite D call. The V end lost 6 bases, the J end lost 7 bases, and 9 bases lay between the germline ends. From germline, CDR1 is SNHLY and CDR2 FYNNEI. The CDR3 spans 12 residues. The CDR3 spells CASSTSGGELFF. The CDR3 DNA reads as TGTGCCAGCAGCACGAGTGGCGGGGAGCTGTTTTTT.

This chain uses TRBV9 with TRBJ2-1; D might be TRBD2 (6 bases). CDR1 is SGDLS, CDR2 YYNGEE, per germline. V shed 3 bases and J shed 6 bases, with 13 bases lying between them. The CDR3 consists of 14 residues. CDR3 loop: CASSGREIGNEQFF. CDR3 DNA sequence: TGTGCCAGCAGCGGTCGGGAGATCGGCAATGAGCAGTTCTTC.

The V call is TRBV19, the J call TRBJ2-1, with TRBD1 matching 8 bases. The V segment lost 5 bases and the J segment 4 bases; nucleotides outside the gene matches: 10. The CDR3 is 16 residues long. Germline-derived CDR1 and CDR2 are LNHDA and SQIVND (reference sequence). CDR3 bases: TGTGCCAGTAGTCAATCGGACAGGGCTTTATACAATGAGCAGTTCTTC. This sequence encodes CASSQSDRALYNEQFF.

V is TRBV21-1 and J is TRBJ1-1. TRBV21-1 is designated a pseudogene. The CDR3 has 17 amino acids. CDR3 in amino acids: CASSNGDRRSGGTEAFF. For the CDR3, the DNA is TGTGCCAGCAGCAACGGGGACCGCCGGAGCGGAGGGACTGAAGCTTTCTTT.